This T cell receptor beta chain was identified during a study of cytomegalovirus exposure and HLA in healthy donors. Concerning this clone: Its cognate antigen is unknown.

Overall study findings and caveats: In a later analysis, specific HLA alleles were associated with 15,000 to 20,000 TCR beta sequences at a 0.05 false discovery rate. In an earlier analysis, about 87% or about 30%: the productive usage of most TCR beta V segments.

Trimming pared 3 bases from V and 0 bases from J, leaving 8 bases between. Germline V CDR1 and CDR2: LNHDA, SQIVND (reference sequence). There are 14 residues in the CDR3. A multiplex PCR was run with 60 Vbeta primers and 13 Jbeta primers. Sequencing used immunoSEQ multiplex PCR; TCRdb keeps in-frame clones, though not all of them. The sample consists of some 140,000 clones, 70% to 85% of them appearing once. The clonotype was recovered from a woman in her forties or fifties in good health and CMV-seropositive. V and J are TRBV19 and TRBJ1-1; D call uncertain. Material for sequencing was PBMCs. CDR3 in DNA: TGTGCCAGTAGTATCAACAGTCTGAACACTGAAGCTTTCTTT. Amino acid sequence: CASSINSLNTEAFF. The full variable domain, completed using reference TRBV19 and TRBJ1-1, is DGGITQSPKYLFRKEGQNVTLSCEQNLNHDAMYWYRQDPGQGLRLIYYSQIVNDFQKGDIAEGYSVSREKKESFPLTVTSAQKNPTAFYLCASSINSLNTEAFFGQGTRLTVV.